Included here is one T cell receptor beta chain sequence, with context. The data stem from a study of blood T cell repertoires in COVID-19. Study-wide context: The study drew acute and convalescent COVID-19 samples from the United States, Italy and Spain. Sources were T cells, B-cell-depleted T cells, or PBMCs; the material itself was cDNA or gDNA.

Trimming cost V 0 bases and J 2 bases, with 12 bases left between them. The CDR3 extends over 15 amino acids. Germline loops: CDR1 SGHRS, CDR2 YFSETQ. The Seattle patients, enrolled during active infection, were followed longitudinally. As processed by the authors: Amplification from reference gene primers served as the basis for estimated nucleated cell counts. The method was immunoSEQ multiplex PCR; TCRdb's version includes in-frame clones alone and lacks a portion of them. V and J calls and clone size come straight from that table; D and trimming were deduced from the DNA. There are about 60,000 clones in the sample; approximately 80% occur only once, and about 20% lies in the top ten.

The rearrangement links TRBV5-1 to TRBJ2-7; possible D gene TRBD2, 6 bases. Sequencing was done on a sample of peripheral blood. This sequence originates from a young man with COVID-19, enrolled during active disease. The CDR3 spells CASSLGDWGAYEQYF. The CDR3 nucleotides are TGCGCCAGCAGCTTGGGAGACTGGGGGGCCTACGAGCAGTACTTC. The full variable domain, with the rest looked up from reference TRBV5-1 and TRBJ2-7, is KAGVTQTPRYLIKTRGQQVTLSCSPISGHRSVSWYQQTPGQGLQFLFEYFSETQRNKGNFPGRFSGRQFSNSRSEMNVSTLELGDSALYLCASSLGDWGAYEQYFGPGTRLTVT.